This T cell receptor (beta chain) was sequenced during a study of cytomegalovirus exposure and HLA in healthy donors. Study-wide findings and caveats: Roughly uniform depth of sequencing across donors was assumed in presence/absence analyses. Earlier results showed most TCR beta V segments being productive about 87% or about 30% of the time.

Worth noting for this clone: Its antigen remains unidentified.

Use of 60 Vbeta and 13 Jbeta primers characterized the PCR. Measured with immunoSEQ multiplex PCR; TCRdb has only the in-frame clones, and not every one. The sample totals 29,000 or so clones; its top ten clones hold approximately 0.69%. With 3 bases removed from V and 3 bases from J, the gap between germline ends came to 11 bases. CDR1 is MDHEN and CDR2 is SYDVKM in the germline V gene. The CDR3 contains 15 residues. The receptor comes from a man younger than 45 in good health and CMV-seronegative. Material: PBMCs. The chain is built from TRBV28 and TRBJ1-4; D remains unclear. CDR3: CASSFGRHPNEKLFF. The DNA for the CDR3 is TGTGCCAGCAGTTTCGGCCGACACCCTAATGAAAAACTGTTTTTT.